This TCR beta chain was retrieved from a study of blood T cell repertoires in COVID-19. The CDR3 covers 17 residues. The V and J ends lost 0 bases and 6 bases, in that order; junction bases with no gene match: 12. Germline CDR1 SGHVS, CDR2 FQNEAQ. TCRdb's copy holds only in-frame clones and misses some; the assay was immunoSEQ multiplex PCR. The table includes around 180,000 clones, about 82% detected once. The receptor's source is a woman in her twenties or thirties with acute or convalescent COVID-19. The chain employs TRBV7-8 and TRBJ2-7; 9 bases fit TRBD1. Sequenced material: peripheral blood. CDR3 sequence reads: CASSLAHGTGSGGEQYF. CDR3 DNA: TGTGCCAGCAGCTTAGCGCATGGGACAGGGAGTGGTGGCGAGCAGTACTTC. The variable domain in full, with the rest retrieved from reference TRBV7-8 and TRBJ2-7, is GAGVSQSPRYKVAKRGQDVALRCDPISGHVSLFWYQQALGQGPEFLTYFQNEAQLDKSGLPSDRFFAERPEGSVSTLKIQRTQQEDSAVYLCASSLAHGTGSGGEQYFGPGTRLTVT.